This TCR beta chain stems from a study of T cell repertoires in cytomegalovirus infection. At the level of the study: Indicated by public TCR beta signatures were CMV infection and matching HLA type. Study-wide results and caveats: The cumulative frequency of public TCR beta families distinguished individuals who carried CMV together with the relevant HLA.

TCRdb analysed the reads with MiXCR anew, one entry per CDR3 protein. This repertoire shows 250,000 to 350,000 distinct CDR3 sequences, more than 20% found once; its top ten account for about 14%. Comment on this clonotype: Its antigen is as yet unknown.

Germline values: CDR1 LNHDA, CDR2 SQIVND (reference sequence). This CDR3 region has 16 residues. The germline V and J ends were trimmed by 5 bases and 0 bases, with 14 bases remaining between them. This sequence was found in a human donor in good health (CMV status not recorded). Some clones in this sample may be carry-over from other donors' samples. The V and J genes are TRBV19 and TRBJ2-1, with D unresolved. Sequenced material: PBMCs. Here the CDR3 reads CASSAQQSLSYNEQFF. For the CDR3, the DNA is TGTGCCAGTAGTGCCCAACAGTCCCTCTCCTACAATGAGCAGTTCTTC.